The clone carrying this T cell receptor beta chain was detected ten times or more. The V end was cut by 4 bases, the J end by 6 bases, with 22 bases between. This CDR3 contains 17 residues. One entry per CDR3 protein results from TCRdb running MiXCR on the RT-PCR reads. The data show about 680,000 distinct CDR3 sequences, approximately 15% seen once. The gene calls are TRBV12-3 or TRBV12-4 and TRBJ2-1, with D perhaps TRBD2 (6 bases). The sequenced sample consisted of memory CD4+ T cells from blood. This sequence was found in a female donor in good health, serving as a healthy control. The CDR3 spells CASSSREPVRSGNEQFF. For the CDR3, the DNA is TGTGCCAGCAGTTCCCGGGAGCCGGTCAGAAGTGGCAATGAGCAGTTCTTC.